The rows below give T cell receptor beta chains drawn from one sample of a study of sequential checkpoint blockade in melanoma. Sequencing used immunoSEQ multiplex PCR; TCRdb keeps in-frame clones, though not all of them. This sample has 18,000 or so clones, with roughly 70% found just once. The input for sequencing was CD8+ T cells sorted from blood (inferred from file names), taken from a patient given nivolumab and ipilimumab in sequence. These receptors all stem from a human donor with melanoma. The CDR3 runs from the conserved cysteine through the conserved F or W. A D gene is named only where the DNA matches it firmly. Some rows have no size entry. The others give once, few or many, or a class for an expanded clone.

v_gene	d_gene	abundance	j_gene	CDR3nt	CDR3aa
TRBV11-2	NA	once	TRBJ2-5	TGTGCCAGCAGCTTAGATATCGGAGAGACCCAGTACTTC	CASSLDIGETQYF
TRBV30	TRBD2	few	TRBJ2-3	TGTGCCTGGACAGAGGTTGGCGGGGGGGGGACAGATACGCAGTATTTT	CAWTEVGGGGTDTQYF
TRBV29-1	NA	NA	TRBJ2-3	TGCAGCGTTGTGGCAGGGCGCACAGATACGCAGTATTTT	CSVVAGRTDTQYF
TRBV2	NA	NA	TRBJ2-3	TGTGCCAGCCGAAGACTGGGCACAGATACGCAGTATTTT	CASRRLGTDTQYF
TRBV13	TRBD1	NA	TRBJ1-3	TGTGCCAGCAGCTTAGGCAGGGGGCCTGGAAACACCATATATTTT	CASSLGRGPGNTIYF
TRBV6-5	NA	NA	TRBJ2-3	TGTGCCAGCAGTTACAGAGTCAGCACAGATACGCAGTATTTT	CASSYRVSTDTQYF
TRBV30	TRBD2	NA	TRBJ2-3	TGTGCCTGGACCCTAGCGGGAGGGTTAGATACGCAGTATTTT	CAWTLAGGLDTQYF
TRBV21-1	NA	NA	TRBJ1-5	TGTGCCAGCAGTTCGGACAGGAATCAGCCCCAGCATTTT	CASSSDRNQPQHF
TRBV4-3	NA	NA	TRBJ2-1	TGCGCCAGCAGCCAAGAGCCGGGGGTCTCTAGAAGGGATGAGCAGTTCTTC	CASSQEPGVSRRDEQFF
TRBV5-5	NA	once	TRBJ1-2	TGTGCCAGCAGCCCGGACAGTGGGTTCTATGGCTACACCTTC	CASSPDSGFYGYTF
TRBV7-8	TRBD2	few	TRBJ2-5	TGTGCCAGCAGCATAGGACTAGCCCAAGAGACCCAGTACTTC	CASSIGLAQETQYF
TRBV7-9	NA	NA	TRBJ2-1	TGTGCCAGCAGCTTGAGGAATGAGCAGTTCTTC	CASSLRNEQFF
TRBV9	NA	NA	TRBJ1-1	TGTGCCAGCAGCGTAGAGGACATAACAGACCTGAACACTGAAGCTTTCTTT	CASSVEDITDLNTEAFF
TRBV4-2	NA	NA	TRBJ1-1	TGTGCCAGCAGCCAACAGGGTGGGGACACTGAAGCTTTCTTT	CASSQQGGDTEAFF